This T cell receptor beta chain comes out of a study of cytomegalovirus exposure and HLA in healthy donors. General observations from the study: Relative to the approximately 700-donor mean, N-insertions were reportedly fewer in an Asian-associated ancestry cluster in a later analysis. V- and J-gene trimming of TCR beta was linked (in a later analysis) to a missense DCLRE1C variant. In all likelihood, a cluster of highly shared sequence variants was a sequencing artifact.

13 Jbeta primers and 60 Vbeta primers were used for the PCR. The data were produced by immunoSEQ multiplex PCR, yet TCRdb's version contains in-frame clones alone and is incomplete. The sample records roughly 110,000 clones, approximately 80% being singletons. On this clone itself: Its matching antigen is unknown.

The clonotype originates from a man aged 60 to 75 in good health and CMV-seronegative. Sequenced sample: PBMCs.

The CDR3 DNA is TGTGCCAGCAGTCCGTCGACTTGGGTGGGGCTGTTTTTT. This translates into CASSPSTWVGLFF. This chain uses TRBV14 with TRBJ2-2; no reliable D call. Germline-derived CDR1 and CDR2 are SGHDN and FVKESK. CDR3 size: 13 residues. Trimming shortened V by 6 bases and J by 13 bases, and 18 bases separated the two germline ends.